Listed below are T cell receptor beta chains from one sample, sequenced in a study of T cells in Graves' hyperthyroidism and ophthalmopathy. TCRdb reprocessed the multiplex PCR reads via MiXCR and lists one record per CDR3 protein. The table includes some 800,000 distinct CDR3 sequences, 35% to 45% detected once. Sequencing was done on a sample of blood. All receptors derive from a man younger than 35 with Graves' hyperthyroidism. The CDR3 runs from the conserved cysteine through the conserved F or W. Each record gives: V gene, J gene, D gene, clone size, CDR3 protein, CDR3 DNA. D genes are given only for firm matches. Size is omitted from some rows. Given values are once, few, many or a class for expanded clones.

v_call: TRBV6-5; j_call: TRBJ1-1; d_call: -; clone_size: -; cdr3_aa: CASRPQLQVAEAFF; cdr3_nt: TGTGCCAGCAGGCCTCAACTACAGGTGGCTGAAGCTTTCTTT
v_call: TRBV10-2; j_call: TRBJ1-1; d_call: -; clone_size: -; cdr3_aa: CASSESKGTGAFF; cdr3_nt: TGCGCCAGCAGTGAGTCGAAGGGGACGGGAGCTTTCTTT
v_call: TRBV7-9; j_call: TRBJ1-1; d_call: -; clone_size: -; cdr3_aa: CASSQQGWTEAFF; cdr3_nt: TGTGCCAGCAGCCAACAGGGTTGGACTGAAGCTTTCTTT
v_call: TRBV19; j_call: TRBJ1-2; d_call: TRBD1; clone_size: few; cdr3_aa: CASRDREEGYTF; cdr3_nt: TGTGCCAGTAGGGACAGGGAGGAAGGCTACACCTTC
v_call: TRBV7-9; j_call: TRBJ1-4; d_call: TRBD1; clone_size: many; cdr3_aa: CASRTDRVANEKLFF; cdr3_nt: TGTGCCAGCAGAACCGACAGGGTCGCTAATGAAAAACTGTTTTTT
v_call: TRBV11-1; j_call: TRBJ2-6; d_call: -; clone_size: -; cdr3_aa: CASSLIGAGANVLTF; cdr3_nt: TGTGCCAGCAGCTTAATAGGGGCGGGGGCCAACGTCCTGACTTTC
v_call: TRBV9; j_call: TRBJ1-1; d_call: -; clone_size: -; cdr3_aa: CASTGGLGRNTEAFF; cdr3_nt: TGTGCCTCTACGGGGGGGTTGGGGCGGAACACTGAAGCTTTCTTT
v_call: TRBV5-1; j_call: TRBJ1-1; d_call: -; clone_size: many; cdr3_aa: CASSLAEGMEAFF; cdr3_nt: TGCGCCAGCAGCTTGGCCGAGGGTATGGAAGCTTTCTTT
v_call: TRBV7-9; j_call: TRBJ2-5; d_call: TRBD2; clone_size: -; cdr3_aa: CASSTTSGAQETQHF; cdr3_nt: TGTGCCAGCAGCACGACTAGCGGGGCCCAAGAGACCCAGCACTTC
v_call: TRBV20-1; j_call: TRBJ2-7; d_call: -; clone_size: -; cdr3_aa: CSASLRDLYYEQYF; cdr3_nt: TGCAGTGCTAGCCTCCGGGACCTGTACTACGAGCAGTACTTC
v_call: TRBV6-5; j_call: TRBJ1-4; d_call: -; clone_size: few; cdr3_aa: CASSYRGGTDEKLFF; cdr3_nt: TGTGCCAGCAGTTACCGGGGGGGTACGGATGAAAAACTGTTTTTT
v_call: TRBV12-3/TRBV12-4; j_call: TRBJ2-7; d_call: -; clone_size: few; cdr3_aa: CASSPQSPQPYEQYF; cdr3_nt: TGTGCCAGCAGCCCTCAAAGCCCCCAACCTTACGAGCAGTACTTC
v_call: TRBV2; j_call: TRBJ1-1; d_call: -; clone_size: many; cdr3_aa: CASHATEAFF; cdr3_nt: TGTGCCAGTCATGCCACTGAAGCTTTCTTT
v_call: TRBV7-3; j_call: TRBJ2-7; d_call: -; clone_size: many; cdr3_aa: CASSSQGGPYEQYF; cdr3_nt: TGTGCCAGCAGCTCCCAGGGTGGTCCCTACGAGCAGTACTTC
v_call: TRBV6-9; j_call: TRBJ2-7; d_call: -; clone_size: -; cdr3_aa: CASSEFGDLRNEQYF; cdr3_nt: TGTGCCAGCAGTGAATTCGGGGACTTGAGGAACGAGCAGTACTTC
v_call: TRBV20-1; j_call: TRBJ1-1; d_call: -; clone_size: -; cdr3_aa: CSARDLYSSNTEAFF; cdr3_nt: TGCAGTGCTAGAGATCTTTACTCCTCGAACACTGAAGCTTTCTTT
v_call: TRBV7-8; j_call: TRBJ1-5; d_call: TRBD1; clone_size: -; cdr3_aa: CASSLDGTGNSNQPQHF; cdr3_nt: TGTGCCAGCAGTTTAGATGGGACAGGGAATAGCAATCAGCCCCAGCATTTT
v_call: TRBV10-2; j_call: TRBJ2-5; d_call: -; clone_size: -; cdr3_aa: CASSQALLAPGKREETQYF; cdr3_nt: TGCGCCAGCAGCCAAGCACTCCTAGCACCGGGAAAACGGGAAGAGACCCAGTACTTC
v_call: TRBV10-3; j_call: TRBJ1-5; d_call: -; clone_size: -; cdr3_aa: CAISRGEETQHF; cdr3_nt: TGTGCCATCAGTCGAGGGGAGGAGACCCAGCATTTT
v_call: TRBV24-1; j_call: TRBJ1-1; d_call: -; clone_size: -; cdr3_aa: CATAGPNTEAFF; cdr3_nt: TGTGCCACCGCAGGGCCTAACACTGAAGCTTTCTTT
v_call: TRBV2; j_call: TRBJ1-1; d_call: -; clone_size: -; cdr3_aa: CASTEQGRMNTEAFF; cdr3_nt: TGTGCCAGCACCGAACAGGGTCGCATGAACACTGAAGCTTTCTTT
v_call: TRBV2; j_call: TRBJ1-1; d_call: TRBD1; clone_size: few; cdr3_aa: CASKPGTGPTEAFF; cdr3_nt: TGTGCCAGCAAACCCGGGACAGGGCCCACTGAAGCTTTCTTT
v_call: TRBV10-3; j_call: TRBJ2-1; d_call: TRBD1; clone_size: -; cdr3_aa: CAITPGQGEDEQFF; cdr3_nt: TGTGCCATCACTCCGGGACAGGGGGAGGATGAGCAGTTCTTC
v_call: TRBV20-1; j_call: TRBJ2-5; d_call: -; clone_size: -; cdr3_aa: CSARVWGVKQETQYF; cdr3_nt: TGCAGTGCTAGAGTCTGGGGAGTGAAACAAGAGACCCAGTACTTC
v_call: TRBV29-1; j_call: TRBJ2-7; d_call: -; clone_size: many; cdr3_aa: CSVPDGYEQYF; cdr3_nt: TGCAGCGTCCCGGACGGCTACGAGCAGTACTTC
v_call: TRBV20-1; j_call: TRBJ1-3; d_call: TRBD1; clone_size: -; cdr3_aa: CSARAGGDTIYF; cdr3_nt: TGCAGTGCCCGGGCAGGGGGGGACACCATATATTTT
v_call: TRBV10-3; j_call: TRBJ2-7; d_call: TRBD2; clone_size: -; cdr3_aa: CASSENGELARLYEQYF; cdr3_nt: TGTGCCAGCAGTGAAAACGGCGAACTAGCGAGATTGTACGAGCAGTACTTC
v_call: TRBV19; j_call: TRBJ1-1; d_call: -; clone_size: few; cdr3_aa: CASSITLHTLAEAFF; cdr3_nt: TGTGCCAGTAGTATAACGCTCCACACCCTCGCTGAAGCTTTCTTT
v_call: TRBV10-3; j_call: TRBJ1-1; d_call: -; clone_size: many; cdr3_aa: CAISESNSLNTEAFF; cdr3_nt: TGTGCCATCAGTGAGTCGAACAGTCTGAACACTGAAGCTTTCTTT
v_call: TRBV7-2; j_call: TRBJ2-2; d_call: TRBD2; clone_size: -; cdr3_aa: CASSLGGSGRLAGELFF; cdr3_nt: TGTGCCAGCAGCTTAGGAGGCAGCGGGAGGCTCGCCGGGGAGCTGTTTTTT
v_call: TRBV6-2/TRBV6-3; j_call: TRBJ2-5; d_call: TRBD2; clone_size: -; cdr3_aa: CAISSSGGHQETQYF; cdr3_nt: TGTGCCATCAGTTCGAGCGGGGGGCACCAAGAGACCCAGTACTTC
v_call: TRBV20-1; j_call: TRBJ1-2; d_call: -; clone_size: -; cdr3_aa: CSARAILRASGNTF; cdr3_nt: TGCAGTGCTAGAGCCATTCTCAGGGCATCTGGAAACACCTTC
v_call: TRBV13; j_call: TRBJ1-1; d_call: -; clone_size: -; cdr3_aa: CASSSGDDEAFF; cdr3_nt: TGTGCCAGCAGCTCCGGGGACGATGAAGCTTTCTTT
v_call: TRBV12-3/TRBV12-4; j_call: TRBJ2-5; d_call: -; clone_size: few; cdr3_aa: CASRWGSGTQYF; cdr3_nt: TGTGCCAGCAGATGGGGGTCCGGGACCCAGTACTTC
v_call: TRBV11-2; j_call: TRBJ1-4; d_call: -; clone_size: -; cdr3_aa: CASSDRGELEKLFF; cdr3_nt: TGTGCCAGCAGCGATCGGGGGGAGCTGGAAAAACTGTTTTTT
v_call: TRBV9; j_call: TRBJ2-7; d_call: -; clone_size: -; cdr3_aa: CASSQVPALATIEQYF; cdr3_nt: TGTGCCAGCAGCCAAGTCCCGGCCTTAGCGACTATCGAGCAGTACTTC
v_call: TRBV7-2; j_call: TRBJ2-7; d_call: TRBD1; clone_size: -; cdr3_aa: CASSYRDRADEQYF; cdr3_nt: TGTGCCAGCAGCTACCGGGACAGGGCCGACGAGCAGTACTTC
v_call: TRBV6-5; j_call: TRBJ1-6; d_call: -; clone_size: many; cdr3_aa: CASRETRGGLPLHF; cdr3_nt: TGTGCCAGCAGGGAAACTAGGGGAGGATTACCCCTCCACTTT
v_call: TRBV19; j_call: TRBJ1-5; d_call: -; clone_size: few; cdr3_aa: CASSIGTGNKPQHF; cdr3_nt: TGTGCCAGTAGTATTGGGACGGGGAATAAGCCCCAGCATTTT
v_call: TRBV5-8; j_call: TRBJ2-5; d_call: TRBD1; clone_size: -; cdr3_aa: CASSATGGGGETQYF; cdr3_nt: TGTGCCAGCAGCGCGACAGGGGGCGGCGGAGAGACCCAGTACTTC
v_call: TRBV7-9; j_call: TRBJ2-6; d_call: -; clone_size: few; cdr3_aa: CASSFGGLSGANVLTF; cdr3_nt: TGTGCCAGCAGCTTCGGGGGCCTTTCTGGGGCCAACGTCCTGACTTTC
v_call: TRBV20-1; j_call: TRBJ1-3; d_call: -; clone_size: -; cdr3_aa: CSARYQGDTIYF; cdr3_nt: TGCAGTGCTAGGTATCAGGGAGACACCATATATTTT
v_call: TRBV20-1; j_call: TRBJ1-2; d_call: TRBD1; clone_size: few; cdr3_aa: CSASTRGNYGYTF; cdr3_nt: TGCAGTGCTAGCACCAGGGGGAACTATGGCTACACCTTC
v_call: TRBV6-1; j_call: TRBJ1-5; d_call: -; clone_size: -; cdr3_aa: CASSYNGKGTRQPQHF; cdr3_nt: TGTGCCAGCAGTTACAATGGCAAGGGGACCCGTCAGCCCCAGCATTTT
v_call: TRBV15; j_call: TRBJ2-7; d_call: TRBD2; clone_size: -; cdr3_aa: CATSRGLAGEQYF; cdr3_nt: TGTGCCACCAGCAGGGGACTAGCGGGAGAGCAGTACTTC
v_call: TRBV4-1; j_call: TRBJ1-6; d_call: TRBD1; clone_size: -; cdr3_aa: CASAEGQGSSPLHF; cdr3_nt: TGCGCCAGCGCAGAGGGACAGGGAAGCTCACCCCTCCACTTT
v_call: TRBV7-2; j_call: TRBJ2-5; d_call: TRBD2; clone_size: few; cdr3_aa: CASSSQPILAGQETQYF; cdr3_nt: TGTGCCAGCAGCTCCCAACCTATACTAGCGGGGCAAGAGACCCAGTACTTC
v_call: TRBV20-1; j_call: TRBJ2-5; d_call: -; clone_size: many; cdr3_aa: CSASTGTETQYF; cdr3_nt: TGCAGTGCTTCTACAGGGACGGAGACCCAGTACTTC
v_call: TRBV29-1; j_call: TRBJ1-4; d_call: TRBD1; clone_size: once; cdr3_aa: CSVGTGVGEKLFF; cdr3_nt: TGCAGCGTTGGGACAGGGGTTGGTGAAAAACTGTTTTTT
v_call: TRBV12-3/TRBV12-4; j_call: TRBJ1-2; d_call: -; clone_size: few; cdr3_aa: CASLVDNGYTF; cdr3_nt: TGTGCCAGCCTAGTGGACAATGGCTACACCTTC
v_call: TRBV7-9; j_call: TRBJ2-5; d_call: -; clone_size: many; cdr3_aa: CASSAPPGYQETQYF; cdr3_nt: TGTGCCAGCAGTGCGCCCCCCGGATACCAAGAGACCCAGTACTTC
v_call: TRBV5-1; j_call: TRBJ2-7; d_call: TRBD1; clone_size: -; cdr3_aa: CASSLRGQGHEQYF; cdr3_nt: TGCGCCAGCAGCTTGAGGGGACAGGGGCACGAGCAGTACTTC
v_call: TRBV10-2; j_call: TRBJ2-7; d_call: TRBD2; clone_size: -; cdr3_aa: CASSEFGAGGFEQYF; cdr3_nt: TGCGCCAGCAGTGAGTTCGGAGCGGGGGGGTTCGAGCAGTACTTC
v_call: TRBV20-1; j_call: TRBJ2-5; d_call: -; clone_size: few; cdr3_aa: CSARGAGAQETQYF; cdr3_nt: TGCAGTGCTAGAGGGGCCGGGGCCCAAGAGACCCAGTACTTC
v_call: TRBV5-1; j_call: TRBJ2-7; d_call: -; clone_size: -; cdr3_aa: CANSLAEGGQYF; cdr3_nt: TGCGCCAACAGCTTGGCCGAAGGCGGGCAGTACTTC
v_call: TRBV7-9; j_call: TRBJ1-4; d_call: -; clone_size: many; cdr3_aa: CASSFLDGNEKLFF; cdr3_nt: TGTGCCAGCAGCTTTTTGGACGGGAATGAAAAACTGTTTTTT
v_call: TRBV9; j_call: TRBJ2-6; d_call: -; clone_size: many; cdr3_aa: CASSVARNSGANVLTF; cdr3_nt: TGTGCCAGCAGCGTAGCACGGAACTCTGGGGCCAACGTCCTGACTTTC
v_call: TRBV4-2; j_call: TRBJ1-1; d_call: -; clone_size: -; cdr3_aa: CASSEDQGHNEAFF; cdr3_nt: TGTGCCAGCAGTGAGGATCAGGGGCACAACGAAGCTTTCTTT